There are a few counts of the clone carrying this TCR beta chain. The record originates from a study of T cells in Graves' hyperthyroidism and ophthalmopathy. The source material, RNA transcripts, was used to amplify TCR beta CDR3 regions. When the TCR CDR3 underwent first-round RT-PCR, the HTBI primer set was used. TCRdb re-called the multiplex PCR reads through MiXCR, storing one row per CDR3 protein. The repertoire holds around 440,000 distinct CDR3 sequences, with roughly 14% as singletons. Trimming took off 5 bases at V and 8 bases at J, with 18 bases between the two ends. The CDR3 is 15 residues long. The germline V gene has CDR1 MNHNS and CDR2 SASEGT. The source of the PBMCs was approximately 10 ml of fresh peripheral blood.

This chain joins TRBV6-1 and TRBJ1-4, with a weak D call TRBD1 (6 bases). Sequenced: blood. This sequence was found in a woman aged 18-30 years with Graves' hyperthyroidism. The CDR3 protein is CASSLGEGGEEKLFF. Written as DNA, the CDR3 is TGTGCCAGCAGTCTAGGCGAGGGGGGTGAGGAAAAACTGTTTTTT.